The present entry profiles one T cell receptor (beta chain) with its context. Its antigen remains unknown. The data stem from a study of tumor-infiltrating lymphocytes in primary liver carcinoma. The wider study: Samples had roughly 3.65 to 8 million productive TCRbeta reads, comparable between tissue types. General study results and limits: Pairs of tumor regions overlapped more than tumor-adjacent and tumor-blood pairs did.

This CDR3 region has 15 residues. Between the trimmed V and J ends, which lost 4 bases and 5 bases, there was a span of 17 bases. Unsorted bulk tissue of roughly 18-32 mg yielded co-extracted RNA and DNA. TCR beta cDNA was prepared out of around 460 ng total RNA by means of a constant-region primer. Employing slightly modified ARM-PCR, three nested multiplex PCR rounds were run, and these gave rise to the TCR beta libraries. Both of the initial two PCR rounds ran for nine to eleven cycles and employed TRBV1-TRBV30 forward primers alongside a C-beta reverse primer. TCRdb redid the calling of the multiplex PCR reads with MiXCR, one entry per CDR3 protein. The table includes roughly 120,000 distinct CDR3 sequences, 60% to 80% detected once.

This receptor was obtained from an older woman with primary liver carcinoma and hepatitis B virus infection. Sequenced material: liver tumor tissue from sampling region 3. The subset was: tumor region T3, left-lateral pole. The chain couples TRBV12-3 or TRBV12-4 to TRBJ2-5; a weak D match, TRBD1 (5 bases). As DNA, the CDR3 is TGTGCCAGCAGTTGTTCCACATGGGGCGCGGAGACCCAGTACTTC. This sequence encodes CASSCSTWGAETQYF.